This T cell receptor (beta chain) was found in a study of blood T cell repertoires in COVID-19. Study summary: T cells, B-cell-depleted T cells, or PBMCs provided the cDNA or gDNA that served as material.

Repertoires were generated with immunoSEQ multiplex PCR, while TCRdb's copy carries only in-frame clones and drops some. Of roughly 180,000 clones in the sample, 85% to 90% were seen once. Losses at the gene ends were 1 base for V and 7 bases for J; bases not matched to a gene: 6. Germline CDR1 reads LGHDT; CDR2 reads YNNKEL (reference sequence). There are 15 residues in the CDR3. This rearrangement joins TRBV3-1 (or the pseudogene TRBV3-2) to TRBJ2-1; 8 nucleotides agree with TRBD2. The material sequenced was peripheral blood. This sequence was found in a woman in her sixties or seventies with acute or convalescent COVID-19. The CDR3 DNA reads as TGTGCCAGCAGCCAAGGGACGGGAGGGGCAAATGAGCAGTTCTTC. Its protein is CASSQGTGGANEQFF.